These 18 T cell receptor beta chains share one sample of origin, sequenced in a study of T cells in Graves' hyperthyroidism and ophthalmopathy. The investigators amplified TCR beta CDR3 regions from RNA transcripts. A first-round RT-PCR of the TCR CDR3 used the HTBI primer set. One entry per CDR3 protein results from TCRdb running MiXCR on the multiplex PCR reads. This table has 730,000 or so distinct CDR3 sequences, about 17% appearing once. Specimen: blood. These receptors were collected from a woman aged 45-59 years with Graves' hyperthyroidism that later progressed to Graves' ophthalmopathy.

Points on this clonotype: This may come from a read error, since a much larger clone is one base off. This chain uses TRBV19 with TRBJ1-2, with TRBD1 matching 8 bases. The V segment lost 7 bases and the J segment 3 bases; nucleotides outside the gene matches: 7. Germline CDR1 LNHDA, CDR2 SQIVND (reference sequence). The CDR3 extends over 14 amino acids. The CDR3 region is CASTRTGQDYGYTF. CDR3 nucleotide sequence: TGTGCCAGTACCCGGACAGGGCAAGACTATGGCTACACCTTC.

This clonotype was observed a few times. This chain uses TRBV7-8 with TRBJ1-1, with a possible D match to TRBD1 (6 bases). Trimming pared 5 bases from V and 8 bases from J, leaving 12 bases between. Germline V gene sequence: CDR1 SGHVS, CDR2 FQNEAQ. This CDR3 comprises 12 residues. CDR3 in amino acids: CASSLPQGEAFF. The CDR3 DNA is TGTGCCAGCAGCCTCCCACAGGGCGAAGCTTTCTTT.

This clonotype was recorded at least ten times. The V call is TRBV11-2, the J call TRBJ1-2, with a weak D call TRBD1 (5 bases). Looked up from germline, CDR1 is SGHAT and CDR2 is FQNNGV. The CDR3 spans 15 residues. Trimming stripped 1 base from V and 1 base from J, with 10 bases between. The CDR3 is CASSLGPGNNYGYTF. CDR3 nucleotides: TGTGCCAGCAGCTTAGGGCCAGGGAATAACTATGGCTACACCTTC.

This clonotype was seen ten or more times. The V call is TRBV11-2, the J call TRBJ2-5; D unclear. Germline V gene data show CDR1 as SGHAT and CDR2 as FQNNGV. The CDR3 is 13 amino acids. With 6 bases removed from V and 5 bases from J, the gap between germline ends came to 13 bases. The CDR3 here is CASRTLGWETQYF. The DNA for the CDR3 is TGTGCCAGCAGGACGTTAGGGTGGGAGACCCAGTACTTC.

This clonotype appeared many times. V is TRBV3-1 and J is TRBJ1-1; no clear D. The CDR3 has 14 residues. CDR1 is LGHDT and CDR2 is YNNKEL in the germline V gene (reference sequence). Trimming took 0 bases from V and 6 from J, leaving 11 bases between them. In DNA form, the CDR3 reads TGTGCCAGCAGCCAAGAGTACGGCGAACCTGAAGCTTTCTTT. Translating gives CASSQEYGEPEAFF.

The chain uses TRBV6-1 and TRBJ1-1, with D uncertain. Germline-derived CDR1 and CDR2 are MNHNS and SASEGT. The V and J ends lost 11 bases and 0 bases respectively, with 10 bases between them. This CDR3 spans 12 amino acids. The CDR3 sequence: CALSLMNTEAFF. As DNA, the CDR3 is TGTGCCCTTTCCCTTATGAACACTGAAGCTTTCTTT.

This clonotype was counted ten times or more. The CDR3 bases are TGTGCCAGCAGCTTATTGGTTCCGGTGGGAGATACGCAGTATTTT. It encodes CASSLLVPVGDTQYF. J is TRBJ2-3 and V is TRBV7-9; no clear D. The germline gives CDR1 SEHNR, CDR2 FQNEAQ (reference sequence). This CDR3 is 15 amino acids long. The V and J ends lost 2 bases and 5 bases respectively, with 14 bases between them.

The V and J genes are TRBV19 and TRBJ2-1; D possibly corresponds to TRBD1 (5 bases). Trimming pared 0 bases from V and 4 bases from J, leaving 16 bases between. CDR1 LNHDA and CDR2 SQIVND come from the germline V gene (reference sequence). The CDR3 runs to 17 residues. CDR3 bases: TGTGCCAGTAGTATAGATTTGGTCCAGGGCCGTTACAATGAGCAGTTCTTC. It translates to CASSIDLVQGRYNEQFF.

At least ten counts were recorded for this clonotype. The chain combines TRBV20-1 with TRBJ2-5, with D possibly being TRBD1 (6 bases). The V gene lost 1 base and the J gene lost 4 bases, with 10 bases spanning the gap. This CDR3 region has 13 residues. Germline V gives CDR1 DFQATT, CDR2 SNEGSKA (reference sequence). The CDR3 reads CSARGLGGETQYF. DNA of the CDR3: TGCAGTGCTAGAGGGCTAGGGGGAGAGACCCAGTACTTC.

The chain joins TRBV4-2 to TRBJ2-1; D perhaps matches TRBD2 (7 bases). The V end was cut by 4 bases, the J end by 3 bases, with 16 bases between. There are 16 residues in the CDR3. Germline lookup yields CDR1 LGHNA and CDR2 YNFKEQ. CDR3 sequence reads: CASSRPGGGGYNEQFF. The CDR3 region has the DNA TGTGCCAGCAGCCGACCGGGGGGCGGGGGCTACAATGAGCAGTTCTTC.

As concerns this clonotype: A single base separates this from a much larger clone, so it may be a read error. The V and J genes are TRBV20-1 and TRBJ2-3, with a possible D match to TRBD1 (6 bases). The CDR3 loop spans 13 amino acids. Germline assignment: CDR1 DFQATT and CDR2 SNEGSKA (reference sequence). The CDR3 here is CSAGRDTTDTRYF. For the CDR3, the DNA is TGCAGTGCTGGCCGGGACACCACAGATACGCGGTATTTT.

This clonotype was recorded a few times. The V call is TRBV7-9, the J call TRBJ1-5, with D tentatively TRBD1 (5 bases). CDR1 is SEHNR, CDR2 FQNEAQ, per germline (reference sequence). The CDR3 totals 14 residues. Trimming left V 5 bases short and J 3 bases short, with 11 bases between. The CDR3 DNA is TGTGCCAGCAGCGAAACAGGAGACAATCAGCCCCAGCATTTT. Protein product: CASSETGDNQPQHF.

The chain is built from TRBV10-1 and TRBJ2-2, with TRBD1 matching 8 bases. Germline V gene lookup returns CDR1 WNHNN and CDR2 SYGVQD (reference sequence). The CDR3 has 16 residues. Unmatched junction bases numbered 4, after V lost 4 bases and J lost 0 bases. CDR3 bases: TGCGCCAGCAGTGGGGACAGGTTTGCGAACACCGGGGAGCTGTTTTTT. This translates into CASSGDRFANTGELFF.

This clonotype was seen many times. CDR3 in amino acids: CASSSIGQGTSGANVLTF. For the CDR3, the DNA is TGTGCCAGCAGCTCCATTGGACAAGGGACCTCTGGGGCCAACGTCCTGACTTTC. The rearrangement uses TRBV7-3 and TRBJ2-6, with D perhaps given as TRBD1 or TRBD2 (5 bases each). CDR3 length equals 18 residues. Germline values: CDR1 SGHTA, CDR2 FQGTGA. The V gene lost 4 bases and the J gene lost 0 bases, with 16 bases spanning the gap.

V usage is TRBV6-1 and J usage is TRBJ2-2; 7 nucleotides match TRBD2. Germline V gene sequence: CDR1 MNHNS, CDR2 SASEGT. This CDR3 is 17 amino acids long. V dropped 11 bases and J dropped 2; count of bases not matched to a gene: 17. CDR3 nucleotide sequence: TGTGCCCGCAAACGGGGAGGGGAGAGAGCCAACACCGGGGAGCTGTTTTTT. Residues: CARKRGGERANTGELFF.

Here the CDR3 reads CASSPSGLSLYQETQYF. DNA for the CDR3: TGTGCCAGCAGCCCCTCGGGACTTTCATTATACCAAGAGACCCAGTACTTC. The chain recombines TRBV7-9 with TRBJ2-5, with D possibly being TRBD2 (6 bases). V lost 5 bases to trimming and J lost 0 bases, with 19 bases between them. The CDR3 sequence is 17 residues long. The germline gives CDR1 SEHNR, CDR2 FQNEAQ (reference sequence).

The table lists this clonotype with a few counts. The J gene is TRBJ2-1, the V gene TRBV27, with 9 bases that match TRBD1. V shed 9 bases, J shed 3 bases, and the junction held 6 bases outside the gene matches. The CDR3 is made up of 14 amino acids. CDR1 is MNHEY, CDR2 SMNVEV, per germline (reference sequence). The DNA for the CDR3 is TGTGCCAGTTCCCGGGACAGGGACTACAATGAGCAGTTCTTC. This codes for CASSRDRDYNEQFF.

The J gene is TRBJ1-2, the V gene TRBV20-1; 8 bases are shared with TRBD1. CDR1 is DFQATT and CDR2 is SNEGSKA in the germline V gene (reference sequence). J was trimmed by 13 bases and V by 1 base; bases with no gene match: 14. This CDR3 contains 14 residues. CDR3 loop: CSARAPSHGQGGTF. The DNA of the CDR3 is TGCAGTGCTAGAGCCCCATCTCACGGACAGGGCGGCACCTTC.